Reported below is one TCR beta chain. What it binds is not known. The sample originates from a study of shared clonotypes between healthy human individuals. General observations from the study: Clonotype sharing among the donors was expected to vary with sequencing depth.

This CDR3 is 13 amino acids long. Samples underwent the assay at deep level. Sequencing used immunoSEQ multiplex PCR; TCRdb keeps in-frame clones, though not all of them. The repertoire holds about 1.1 million clones, with about 80% as singletons. A CD45RA+ naive subset and a CD45RA-negative memory subset were split from CD4+ cells. Source material: memory CD4+ T cells from PBMCs. The subset is: CD45RA-negative fraction. The chain has TRBV1 and TRBJ2-7. TRBV1 is noted as a pseudogene. The TCR comes from a man younger than 30 in good health. Some clones in this sample may be carry-over from other donors' samples. As DNA, the CDR3 is TGCACCAGCAGCCAAGATGGGTTCTACGAGCAGTACTTC. Translated: CTSSQDGFYEQYF.